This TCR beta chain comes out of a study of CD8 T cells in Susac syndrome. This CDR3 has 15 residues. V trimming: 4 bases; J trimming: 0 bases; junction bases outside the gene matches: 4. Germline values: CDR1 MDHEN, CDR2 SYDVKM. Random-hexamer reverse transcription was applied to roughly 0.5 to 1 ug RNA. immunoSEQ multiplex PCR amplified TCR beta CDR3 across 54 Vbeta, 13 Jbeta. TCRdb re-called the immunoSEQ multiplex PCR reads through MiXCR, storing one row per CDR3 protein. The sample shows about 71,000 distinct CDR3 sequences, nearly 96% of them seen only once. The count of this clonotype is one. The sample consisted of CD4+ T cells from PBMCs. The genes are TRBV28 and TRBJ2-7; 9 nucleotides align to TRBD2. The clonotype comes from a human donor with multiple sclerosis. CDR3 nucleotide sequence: TGTGCCAGCAGTTCCTTAGCGGGGGCCTCCTACGAGCAGTACTTC. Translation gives CASSSLAGASYEQYF. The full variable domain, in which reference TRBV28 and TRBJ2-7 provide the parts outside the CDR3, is DVKVTQSSRYLVKRTGEKVFLECVQDMDHENMFWYRQDPGLGLRLIYFSYDVKMKEKGDIPEGYSVSREKKERFSLILESASTNQTSMYLCASSSLAGASYEQYFGPGTRLTVT.